The 17 T cell receptor beta chains reported below all come from one sample, sequenced in a study of blood T cell repertoires in COVID-19. Here immunoSEQ multiplex PCR was the method, and the copy in TCRdb shows in-frame clones only, minus some. The sample has 350,000 or so clones; roughly 88% are singletons. Sequenced material: peripheral blood. Source of these receptors: a woman aged 25 to 45 with COVID-19, enrolled during active disease.

This chain joins TRBV9 and TRBJ1-3; 7 bases fit TRBD1. Losses at the gene ends were 4 bases for V and 4 bases for J; bases not matched to a gene: 11. The CDR3 runs to 16 residues. Germline CDR1 reads SGDLS; CDR2 reads YYNGEE. CDR3 sequence reads: CASSSRERGPGNTIYF. For the CDR3, the DNA is TGTGCCAGCAGCTCTCGGGAAAGGGGGCCAGGAAACACCATATATTTT.

The chain links TRBV6-5 to TRBJ2-3, with 7 bases matching TRBD2. Germline CDR1 reads MNHEY; CDR2 reads SVGAGI. This CDR3 contains 15 residues. The J segment lost 5 bases and the V segment lost 6 bases, leaving 11 bases of the junction unmatched. The CDR3: CASSPGGSEQDTQYF. The CDR3 region has the DNA TGTGCCAGCAGCCCCGGGGGGTCGGAGCAAGATACGCAGTATTTT.

The V call is TRBV19, the J call TRBJ1-1; D may be TRBD1 (5 bases). CDR3 length: 11 amino acids. CDR1 LNHDA and CDR2 SQIVND come from the germline V gene (reference sequence). The germline V and J ends were trimmed by 8 bases and 11 bases, with 15 bases remaining between them. CDR3 in amino acids: CASFTGVRAFF. Written as DNA, the CDR3 is TGTGCCAGTTTCACAGGAGTGCGGGCTTTCTTT.

The CDR3 DNA reads as TGTGCCAGTAGTATAACCCCTGGGACTAGCGGGGGTGATGAGCAGTTCTTC. It specifies CASSITPGTSGGDEQFF. The chain combines TRBV19 with TRBJ2-1; 14 bases agree with TRBD2. Germline trimming cut 2 bases from V and 8 bases from J; bases unmatched to any gene: 8. CDR3 length: 17 amino acids. The germline V gene has CDR1 LNHDA and CDR2 SQIVND (reference sequence).

This clone was seen a handful of times. The chain is built from TRBV3-1 (or the pseudogene TRBV3-2) and TRBJ1-3; no clear D gene. The CDR3 length is 15 residues. Germline values: CDR1 LGHDT, CDR2 YNNKEL (reference sequence). Trimming took off 4 bases at V and 3 bases at J, with 13 bases between the two ends. CDR3 amino acids: CASSRFPAGGNTIYF. DNA for the CDR3: TGTGCCAGCAGCCGCTTTCCTGCAGGTGGAAACACCATATATTTT.

This clone was detected once. The V and J genes are TRBV10-3 and TRBJ1-1; 10 bases line up with TRBD1. The CDR3 loop spans 13 amino acids. V lost 10 bases, J lost 1 base, and 3 bases stayed unmatched. From germline, CDR1 is ENHRY and CDR2 SYGVKD. CDR3 sequence: CATRQGANTEAFF. The CDR3, as DNA: TGTGCCACCCGACAGGGGGCGAACACTGAAGCTTTCTTT.

CDR3 loop: CASSPRDRRGGYTF. The CDR3 DNA is TGCGCCAGCAGCCCAAGGGACAGGCGGGGTGGCTACACCTTC. V usage is TRBV5-1 and J usage is TRBJ1-2; 8 bases map to TRBD1. The length of the CDR3 is 14 residues. The V segment lost 4 bases and the J segment 7 bases; nucleotides outside the gene matches: 9. Germline CDR1 SGHRS, CDR2 YFSETQ. Full variable domain (missing parts from reference TRBV5-1 and TRBJ1-2): KAGVTQTPRYLIKTRGQQVTLSCSPISGHRSVSWYQQTPGQGLQFLFEYFSETQRNKGNFPGRFSGRQFSNSRSEMNVSTLELGDSALYLCASSPRDRRGGYTFGSGTRLTVV.

This rearrangement joins TRBV4-2 to TRBJ1-2; the match to TRBD1 covers 8 bases. Germline CDR1 is LGHNA and CDR2 is YNFKEQ. J was trimmed by 3 bases and V by 3 bases; bases with no gene match: 6. CDR3 length equals 15 residues. The CDR3 here is CASSHPGQGHYGYTF. CDR3 DNA: TGTGCCAGCAGCCACCCTGGACAGGGTCACTATGGCTACACCTTC.

This clone was recorded once. The chain carries TRBV24-1 and TRBJ1-1, with D tentatively TRBD1 (6 bases). CDR1 KGHDR and CDR2 SFDVKD come from the germline V gene. CDR3 length: 12 residues. V gave up 3 bases and J gave up 11 bases, with 12 bases separating them. CDR3 region: CATSDRGFRAFF. As DNA, the CDR3 is TGTGCCACCAGTGATAGGGGGTTCAGGGCTTTCTTT.

The rearrangement joins TRBV3-1 (or the pseudogene TRBV3-2) to TRBJ1-5; no clear D. The CDR3 loop spans 16 amino acids. Trimming pared 1 base from V and 7 bases from J, leaving 17 bases between. Germline V gives CDR1 LGHDT, CDR2 YNNKEL (reference sequence). The CDR3 here is CASSQGVRRERQPQHF. The CDR3 DNA reads as TGTGCCAGCAGCCAAGGGGTGAGGAGGGAACGCCAGCCCCAGCATTTT.

Here the CDR3 reads CASSINSNTEAFF. The CDR3 DNA reads as TGCGCCAGCAGCATCAACTCGAACACTGAAGCTTTCTTT. V gene TRBV5-1 combines with J gene TRBJ1-1, with unresolved D. The CDR3 loop spans 13 amino acids. Germline CDR1 is SGHRS and CDR2 is YFSETQ. The germline V and J ends were trimmed by 4 bases and 1 base, with 8 bases remaining between them. The full variable domain, rest sourced from reference TRBV5-1 and TRBJ1-1, is KAGVTQTPRYLIKTRGQQVTLSCSPISGHRSVSWYQQTPGQGLQFLFEYFSETQRNKGNFPGRFSGRQFSNSRSEMNVSTLELGDSALYLCASSINSNTEAFFGQGTRLTVV.

J is TRBJ1-1 and V is TRBV12-5; 8 bases are a match to TRBD1. The junction had 7 bases not matched to a gene; V was cut back by 1 base and J by 3 bases. There are 16 residues in the CDR3. Looked up from germline, CDR1 is LGHNT and CDR2 is FRNRAP. For the CDR3, the DNA is TGTGCTAGTGGTTTGGGGACAGGGACTCGGGACACTGAAGCTTTCTTT. As protein: CASGLGTGTRDTEAFF. Based on the CDR3 plus reference TRBV12-5 and TRBJ1-1, the full variable domain is DARVTQTPRHKVTEMGQEVTMRCQPILGHNTVFWYRQTMMQGLELLAYFRNRAPLDDSGMPKDRFSAEMPDATLATLKIQPSEPRDSAVYFCASGLGTGTRDTEAFFGQGTRLTVV.

V and J are TRBV6-5 and TRBJ2-3, with D tentatively TRBD2 (5 bases). Between the trimmed V and J ends, which lost 2 bases and 6 bases, there was a span of 9 bases. This CDR3 region has 13 residues. Germline V gives CDR1 MNHEY, CDR2 SVGAGI. CDR3 protein: CASSYLGDDTQYF. CDR3 coding DNA: TGTGCCAGCAGTTACCTCGGGGATGATACGCAGTATTTT.

The chain combines TRBV3-1 (or the pseudogene TRBV3-2) with TRBJ2-3; D not certain. The germline V gene encodes CDR1 LGHDT and CDR2 YNNKEL (reference sequence). Trimming removed 2 bases at V and 3 bases at J, with 3 bases between. The CDR3 totals 12 residues. The CDR3 protein is CASSQITDTQYF. CDR3 DNA sequence: TGTGCCAGCAGCCAAATAACAGATACGCAGTATTTT.

The chain joins TRBV18 to TRBJ2-3; possibly TRBD1 for D (5 bases). This CDR3 region has 12 residues. V shed 2 bases and J shed 5 bases, with 5 bases lying between them. Germline V gives CDR1 KGHSH, CDR2 LQKENI. CDR3 bases: TGTGCCAGCTCACCAAGGGGAGATACGCAGTATTTT. It codes for CASSPRGDTQYF.

The rearrangement joins TRBV5-6 to TRBJ1-2; 7 nucleotides match TRBD1. This CDR3 is 14 amino acids long. The V segment lost 0 bases and the J segment 8 bases; nucleotides outside the gene matches: 7. The germline gives CDR1 SGHDT, CDR2 YYEEEE. This chain's CDR3 is CASSLEGGVDGYTF. CDR3 DNA: TGTGCCAGCAGCTTGGAAGGGGGCGTTGACGGCTACACCTTC.

The V call is TRBV28, the J call TRBJ1-4, with TRBD1 identical over 7 bases. V lost 5 bases to trimming and J lost 5 bases; unmatched junction nucleotides: 8. CDR1 and CDR2 from the germline V gene are MDHEN and SYDVKM. This CDR3 has 15 residues. CDR3 sequence: CASSTLSRGNEKLFF. The CDR3 nucleotides read TGTGCCAGCAGTACCCTTTCCAGGGGGAATGAAAAACTGTTTTTT.